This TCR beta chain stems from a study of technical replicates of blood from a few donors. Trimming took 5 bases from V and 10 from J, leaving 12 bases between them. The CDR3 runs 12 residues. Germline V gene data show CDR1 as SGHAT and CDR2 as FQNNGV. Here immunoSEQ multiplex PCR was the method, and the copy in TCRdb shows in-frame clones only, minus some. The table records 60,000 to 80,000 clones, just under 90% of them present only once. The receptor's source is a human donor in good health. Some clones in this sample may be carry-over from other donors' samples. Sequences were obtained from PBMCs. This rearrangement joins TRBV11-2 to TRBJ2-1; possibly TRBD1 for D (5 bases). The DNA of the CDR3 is TGTGCCAGCAGCCCCCAGGGTTGGGAGCAGTTCTTC. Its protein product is CASSPQGWEQFF.